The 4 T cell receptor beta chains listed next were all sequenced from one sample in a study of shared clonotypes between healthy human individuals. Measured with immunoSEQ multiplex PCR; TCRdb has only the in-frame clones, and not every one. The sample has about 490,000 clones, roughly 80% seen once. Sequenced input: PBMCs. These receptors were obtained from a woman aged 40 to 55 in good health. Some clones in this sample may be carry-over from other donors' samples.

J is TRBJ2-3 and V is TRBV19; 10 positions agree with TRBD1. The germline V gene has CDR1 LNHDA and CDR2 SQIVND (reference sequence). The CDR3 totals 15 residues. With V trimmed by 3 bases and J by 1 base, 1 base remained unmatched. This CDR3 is CASSIGTGGTDTQYF. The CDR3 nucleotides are TGTGCCAGTAGTATCGGGACAGGGGGCACAGATACGCAGTATTTT.

The CDR3 DNA is TGTGCCTGGAGTAGGAGCCAAGAGACCCAGTACTTC. Translation: CAWSRSQETQYF. The V and J genes are TRBV30 and TRBJ2-5; the D is unclear. Germline CDR1 and CDR2: GTSNPN and SVGIG (reference sequence). The CDR3 length is 12 residues. V gave up 2 bases and J gave up 1 base, with 5 bases separating them.

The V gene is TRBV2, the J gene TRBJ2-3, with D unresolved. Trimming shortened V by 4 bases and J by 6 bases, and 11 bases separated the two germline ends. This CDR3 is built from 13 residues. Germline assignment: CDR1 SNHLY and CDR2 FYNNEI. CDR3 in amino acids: CASSVTGLDTQYF. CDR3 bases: TGTGCCAGCAGTGTTACGGGTCTCGATACGCAGTATTTT.

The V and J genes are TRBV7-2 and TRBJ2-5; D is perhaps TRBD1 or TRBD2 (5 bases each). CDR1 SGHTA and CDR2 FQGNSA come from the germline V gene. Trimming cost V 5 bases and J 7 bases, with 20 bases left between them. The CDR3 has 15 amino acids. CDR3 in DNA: TGTGCCAGCAGCCTTCGGACTGGGGGTGGGGGGACCCAGTACTTC. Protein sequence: CASSLRTGGGGTQYF.